This T cell receptor beta chain was identified during a study of identical twins. Study conclusions and caveats: Conclusions rested on cross-sectional statistics rather than following the same donors. Researchers reported weaker excess twin sharing in beta out-of-frame sequences.

Template switching created a universal primer site, and the cDNA included unique molecular identifiers. A single record per CDR3 protein comes from TCRdb applying MiXCR to the 5' RACE reads. The data hold about 660,000 distinct CDR3 sequences, with 8% to 9% observed a single time. Every one of the donors was a healthy Caucasian. This clonotype was picked up many times. Its antigen is still unknown. These data are also associated with another study on yellow fever vaccine responses in identical twins.

The specimen sequenced was PBMCs. The receptor was isolated from a woman between 18 and 30 years old in good health.

CDR3 amino acids: CASSSGMGYEQYF. Written as DNA, the CDR3 is TGTGCCAGCAGTAGCGGGATGGGGTACGAGCAGTACTTC. The gene calls are TRBV27 and TRBJ2-7, with 7 bases matching TRBD2. The ends lost 5 bases at V and 4 bases at J; junction bases unmatched: 5. Per the germline V gene, CDR1 is MNHEY and CDR2 is SMNVEV (reference sequence). The CDR3 totals 13 residues.